One and the same sample provided the 28 T cell receptor delta chains below, sequenced in a study of gammadelta T cells in human blood. TCRdb redid the clone calls on the RT-PCR reads with CATT. Of more than 1,000 delta-chain clones listed, around 8.8% are singletons. The sequencing input was non-Vgamma9Vdelta2 gamma-delta T cells from infant blood. The receptors were gathered from a human donor.

The sample holds a few counts of this clone. A single base separates this from a much larger clone, so it may be a read error. The V and J genes are TRDV3 and TRDJ1; D possibly corresponds to TRDD2 (5 bases). V gave up 3 bases and J gave up 6 bases, with 11 bases separating them. The CDR3 length is 11 residues. Per germline, CDR1 TVYSNPD and CDR2 GDNSRS (reference sequence). CDR3 nucleotide sequence: TGTGCCTTAAATTCCTGCTATAAACTCATCTTT. It codes for CALNSCYKLIF.

As to this clone: A read error is the likely source, as a far larger clone sits one nucleotide away. This chain joins TRAV29/DV5 and TRDJ1; TRDD2 matches 8 bases. Since TCRdb gives no J gene, matching the DNA to germline was used here to assign it. Per the germline V gene, CDR1 is NSMFDY and CDR2 is ISSIKDK. The J segment lost 1 base and the V segment lost 2 bases, leaving 25 bases of the junction unmatched. The CDR3 runs 21 residues. CDR3 bases: TGTGCAGCAAGGGTCTTCCTACGGGAAAAATTTCGGCCTGTGACCACCGATAAACTCATCTTT. As protein: CAARVFLREKFRPVTTDKLIF.

This clone has just a few counts. This sequence joins TRDV1 and TRDJ1; TRDD2 matches 9 bases. CDR1 TSWWSYY and CDR2 QGS come from the germline V gene. V trimming: 5 bases; J trimming: 0 bases; junction bases outside the gene matches: 16. This CDR3 is 19 amino acids long. CDR3 in amino acids: CALGNPPSYTDMYTDKLIF. As DNA, the CDR3 is TGTGCTCTTGGGAATCCTCCTTCCTACACCGATATGTACACCGATAAACTCATCTTT.

For this clone: A far larger clone is one base from this, pointing to a likely read error. The chain links TRDV1 to TRDJ1; no clear D gene. TCRdb is silent on the J gene; assignment here came from matching the DNA to germline. From germline, CDR1 is TSWWSYY and CDR2 QGS. The CDR3 has 22 residues. The ends were cut back, 2 bases at V and 0 bases at J, with 31 bases in the middle. This chain's CDR3 is CALGEVHKLRPGGSSYTDKLIF. The CDR3 DNA follows: TGTGCTCTTGGGGAAGTCCACAAGCTACGCCCTGGTGGATCCTCGTACACCGATAAACTCATCTTT.

The chain recombines TRDV1 with TRDJ1; D is perhaps TRDD2 (6 bases). CDR1 is TSWWSYY, CDR2 QGS, per germline. This CDR3 has 19 residues. V lost 2 bases to trimming and J lost 5 bases, with 27 bases between them. The CDR3 bases are TGTGCTCTTGGGGAAAGCGCTTCATCTTCCTCGGCCCGCATGGATAAACTCATCTTT. Translated, it gives CALGESASSSSARMDKLIF.

By its share, this clone is large. The chain employs TRDV1 and TRDJ3; 12 nucleotides match TRDD3. Germline trimming cut 0 bases from V and 0 bases from J; bases unmatched to any gene: 12. This CDR3 spans 23 amino acids. Germline CDR1 TSWWSYY, CDR2 QGS. CDR3 DNA: TGTGCTCTTGGGGAACTCGACCTGGGGGATACGGGAGGGGTCTCCTGGGACACCCGACAGATGTTTTTC. This translates into CALGELDLGDTGGVSWDTRQMFF.

This clone was recorded a few times. A read error likely explains this, since a far larger clone differs by one base. This sequence joins TRDV1 and TRDJ1; D is unresolved. There are 20 residues in the CDR3. Germline-derived CDR1 and CDR2 are TSWWSYY and QGS. The CDR3 reads CALGEPQIPPELQYTVKLIF. The CDR3 DNA follows: TGTGCTCTTGGGGAACCCCAGATCCCCCCCGAACTGCAGTACACCGTTAAACTCATCTTT.

In its sample, this clone was seen a few times. This clone may be a read error of a much larger clone one base away. Other DNA sequences in this sample translate to the same CDR3. The chain recombines TRDV3 with TRDJ2; D might be TRDD3 (6 bases). Germline V gene lookup returns CDR1 TVYSNPD and CDR2 GDNSRS (reference sequence). This CDR3 is 18 amino acids long. Trimming took 1 base from V and 0 from J, leaving 21 bases between them. CDR3: CAFMDPTTGQALTAQLFF. CDR3 nucleotide sequence: TGTGCCTTTATGGATCCCACCACTGGGCAAGCTTTGACAGCACAACTCTTCTTT.

On this clone itself: A much larger clone is a single base away; this may be a read error. The J gene is TRDJ1, the V gene TRDV1, with 11 nucleotides matching TRDD3. Germline lookup yields CDR1 TSWWSYY and CDR2 QGS. The CDR3 loop spans 23 amino acids. The CDR3 reads CALGESGPSYVGDTPLYTNKLIF. CDR3 in DNA: TGTGCTCTTGGGGAATCGGGGCCTTCCTACGTGGGGGATACGCCACTGTACACCAATAAACTCATCTTT.

Within the sample, this clone is large. This specimen includes other DNA sequences encoding the same CDR3. The gene calls are TRDV1 and TRDJ1; TRDD3 aligns across 9 bases. The germline V gene has CDR1 TSWWSYY and CDR2 QGS. V lost 0 bases and J lost 0; bases outside the gene matches: 14. The CDR3 is made up of 20 amino acids. CDR3: CALGELFLIWGMVDTDKLIF. The CDR3 region has the DNA TGTGCTCTTGGGGAACTTTTCCTAATCTGGGGGATGGTAGACACCGATAAACTCATCTTT.

Judged by abundance, this clone is large. The rearrangement joins TRDV3 to TRDJ1, with 7 bases lining up with TRDD3. The CDR3 totals 20 residues. J lost 0 bases, V lost 1 base, and 23 bases had no gene match. Germline V gene sequence: CDR1 TVYSNPD, CDR2 GDNSRS (reference sequence). In nucleotides, the CDR3 is TGTGCCTTTAACCGCCTTGTACTGGGGCCAAGGGGGAAGGACACCGATAAACTCATCTTT. This codes for CAFNRLVLGPRGKDTDKLIF.

For this clone: A much more abundant neighbour one base away suggests this may be a read error. This chain connects TRDV1 to TRDJ1; 8 bases are a match to TRDD3. The germline V gene encodes CDR1 TSWWSYY and CDR2 QGS. The CDR3 totals 19 residues. CDR3 residues: CAFGDKPRQGYANTDKLIF. As DNA, the CDR3 is TGTGCTTTTGGGGATAAACCAAGACAGGGATACGCGAACACCGATAAACTCATCTTT.

Comment on this clone: It differs at one base from a far larger clone, so likely a read error. The J gene is TRDJ1, the V gene TRDV1, with 11 bases matching TRDD3. The V gene end was trimmed by 0 bases and the J gene end by 3 bases; junction bases not matched to a gene: 27. The CDR3 runs 24 residues. Per germline, CDR1 TSWWSYY and CDR2 QGS. CDR3 DNA sequence: TGTGCTCTTGGGGAACTAGTCCCCTTCCGCGCGGGTCGCTGTACTGGGGGATATTCCGATAAACTCATCTTT. It encodes CALGELVPFRAGRCTGGYSDKLIF.

Of note for this clone: A far larger clone is off by one base, so a read error is likely. The chain recombines TRDV3 with TRDJ1; 9 nucleotides match TRDD3. TCRdb is silent on the J gene; assignment here came from matching the DNA to germline. Per the germline V gene, CDR1 is TVYSNPD and CDR2 is GDNSRS (reference sequence). The CDR3 consists of 18 residues. V trimming: 0 bases; J trimming: 3 bases; junction bases outside the gene matches: 17. CDR3 in DNA: TGTGCCTTTAGGGGGTCCTACGTTGGGGGATATGCCTCCGATAAACTCATCTTT. As protein: CAFRGSYVGGYASDKLIF. The full variable domain, in which reference TRDV3 and TRDJ1 provide the parts outside the CDR3, is CDKVTQSSPDQTVASGSEVVLLCTYDTVYSNPDLFWYRIRPDYSFQFVFYGDNSRSEGADFTQGRFSVKHILTQKAFHLVISPVRTEDSATYYCAFRGSYVGGYASDKLIFGKGTRVTVEP.

This clone was detected a few times. With a far larger clone one base away, a read error is the likely cause. At the DNA level, this CDR3 is encoded by other sequences in the same sample as well. This sequence joins TRDV1 and TRDJ1; 7 bases line up with TRDD3. The CDR3 contains 21 residues. In germline, CDR1 is TSWWSYY, CDR2 QGS. The CDR3 loop reads CALGPYPVLGMPDLYTDKLIF. The CDR3 nucleotides are TGTGCTCTTGGGCCCTATCCTGTACTGGGGATGCCGGACTTGTACACCGATAAACTCATCTTC.

As for this clone: A far larger clone is a single base away, which makes a read error likely. Other DNA sequences of this sample code for an identical CDR3. The chain couples TRDV1 to TRDJ2; D perhaps matches TRDD3 (5 bases). Deletions cut 9 bases from V and 10 bases from J, with 15 bases between. Germline V lookup: CDR1 TSWWSYY, CDR2 QGS. This CDR3 spans 12 amino acids. In nucleotides, the CDR3 is TGTGCTCTGGCCTCCCTGGGAAAACAACTCTTCTTT. This gives the protein CALASLGKQLFF.

In its sample, this clone is large. The chain links TRDV1 to TRDJ1, with 10 positions matching TRDD3. Germline values: CDR1 TSWWSYY, CDR2 QGS. CDR3 length equals 23 residues. V was pared by 0 bases and J by 2 bases, with 24 bases of the junction left unmatched. The CDR3 protein is CALGELMIWEPLAGGIRTDKLIF. CDR3 DNA sequence: TGTGCTCTTGGGGAACTAATGATTTGGGAACCACTCGCGGGGGGGATACGAACCGATAAACTCATCTTT.

About this clone: A far larger clone is off by one base, so a read error is likely. The rearrangement uses TRAV29/DV5 and TRDJ1, with 10 nucleotides matching TRDD3. Germline V gene data show CDR1 as NSMFDY and CDR2 as ISSIKDK. The length of the CDR3 is 17 residues. The CDR3 DNA follows: TGTGCAGCAAGCGCGCTTCCTACCTACTGGGGGATGGATAAACGCATCTTT. It encodes CAASALPTYWGMDKRIF.

As for this clone: It differs at one base from a far larger clone, so likely a read error. This sequence joins TRAV29/DV5 and TRDJ1; TRDD3 matches 10 bases. TCRdb gives no J gene; it was assigned here by matching the DNA to germline. The V and J ends lost 3 bases and 0 bases, in that order; junction bases with no gene match: 8. The CDR3 runs to 16 residues. Germline values: CDR1 NSMFDY, CDR2 ISSIKDK. Written as DNA, the CDR3 is TGTGCAGCAATTGCCACTGGGGGATGGTACACCGATAAACTCATCTTT. Its protein is CAAIATGGWYTDKLIF.

This clone was seen only a few times. A much more abundant neighbour one base away suggests this may be a read error. The gene calls are TRDV1 and TRDJ1; 9 bases map to TRDD3. The CDR3 is made up of 20 amino acids. Unmatched junction bases numbered 17, after V lost 0 bases and J lost 3 bases. The V gene's germline CDR1 is TSWWSYY and CDR2 QGS. The CDR3 region is CALGELGTLLGDPNADKLIF. The CDR3 nucleotides are TGTGCTCTTGGGGAACTCGGCACTCTACTGGGGGACCCAAATGCCGATAAACTCATCTTT.

Turning to this clone: With a far larger clone one base away, a read error is the likely cause. V and J are TRDV2 and TRDJ1, with 9 bases fitting TRDD3. The J gene, not given by TCRdb, was assigned here from a germline match of the nucleotide sequence. The CDR3 covers 17 residues. J lost 4 bases, V lost 1 base, and 12 bases had no gene match. Germline V gene sequence: CDR1 GEAIGNYY, CDR2 EKD. CDR3 in amino acids: CACDTWNGGYADDKLIF. As DNA, the CDR3 is TGTGCCTGTGACACTTGGAATGGGGGATATGCTGACGATAAACTCATCTTT.

By sample fraction, this clone is large. Other DNA sequences of this sample code for an identical CDR3. The chain combines TRDV3 with TRDJ1; TRDD3 agrees at 13 bases. The V and J ends lost 4 bases and 2 bases, in that order; junction bases with no gene match: 22. Germline CDR1 reads TVYSNPD; CDR2 reads GDNSRS (reference sequence). This CDR3 region has 20 residues. In DNA form, the CDR3 reads TGTGCCTCCGGTTTGGGATCTTCTGCACTGGGGGATACGGGAACCGATAAACTCATCTTT. Translation gives CASGLGSSALGDTGTDKLIF.

Only a few counts were recorded for this clone. This likely came from a read error, as a far larger clone is one base away. This chain uses TRDV1 with TRDJ1, with 8 bases lining up with TRDD3. V gave up 0 bases and J gave up 0 bases; unmatched junction bases: 15. Per the germline V gene, CDR1 is TSWWSYY and CDR2 is QGS. There are 20 residues in the CDR3. CDR3 region: CALGELGASLGVIYTDKLIF. CDR3 DNA: TGTGCTCTTGGGGAACTAGGAGCTTCACTGGGGGTAATATACACCGATAAACTCATCTTT.

Points on this clone: This likely came from a read error, as a far larger clone is one base away. The same CDR3 is also encoded by other DNA sequences in this sample. J gene calling gave no result, while the V gene is TRDV2. Germline-derived CDR1 and CDR2 are GEAIGNYY and EKD. The CDR3 runs 14 residues. The CDR3 protein is CACDMGTPTAQLFF. The CDR3 nucleotides are TGTGCCTGTGACATGGGGACGCCGACAGCACAACTTTTCTTT.

Details on this clone: A far larger clone is a single base away, which makes a read error likely. The V and J genes are TRDV2 and TRDJ3, with 11 bases aligning to TRDD3. The V segment lost 0 bases and the J segment 0 bases; nucleotides outside the gene matches: 21. The CDR3 has 25 amino acids. Germline V gene lookup returns CDR1 GEAIGNYY and CDR2 EKD. The chain's CDR3 is CACDTFLQSGGGYAILSWDTRQMFF. The CDR3 bases are TGTGCCTGTGACACCTTCCTACAAAGTGGTGGGGGATACGCGATACTCTCCTGGGACACCCGACAGATGTTTTTC.

This clone turned up a few times. A far larger clone is a single base away, which makes a read error likely. V and J are TRDV1 and TRDJ1, with TRDD3 as a possible D gene (9 bases). V lost 3 bases and J 7 bases, leaving 42 bases between the germline ends. CDR1 is TSWWSYY and CDR2 is QGS in the germline V gene. The CDR3 sequence is 23 residues long. CDR3 coding DNA: TGTGCTCTTGGGGAGCCGTCACTTCCTACGTACGCTCACTGGGGGAGACCGAACGGTAAACTCATCTTT. Its translation is CALGEPSLPTYAHWGRPNGKLIF.

By frequency in the sample, this clone is large (0.1 to 1%). The V call is TRDV1, the J call TRDJ1, with no clear D. The length of the CDR3 is 16 residues. Deletions cut 5 bases from V and 0 bases from J, with 16 bases between. Per the germline V gene, CDR1 is TSWWSYY and CDR2 is QGS. The CDR3 sequence: CALGSNRIGYTDKLIF. The CDR3 nucleotides read TGTGCTCTTGGGTCTAACCGGATCGGGTACACCGATAAACTCATCTTT.

This clone was observed a few times. It is likely a read error: a sequence one base away is far more abundant. Other DNA sequences in the sample encode the same CDR3. This chain connects TRDV1 to TRDJ1, with 13 nucleotides matching TRDD3. This CDR3 contains 21 residues. From germline, CDR1 is TSWWSYY and CDR2 QGS. Trimming cost V 1 base and J 7 bases; bases outside gene matches: 21. DNA of the CDR3: TGTGCTCTTGGGGAACCGCCTTCCGCCGACTACTGGGGGATACGAATAACTAAACTCATCTTT. Residues: CALGEPPSADYWGIRITKLIF.